These T cell receptor beta chains were read from a single sample in a study of CD8 T cells in Susac syndrome. TCRdb re-called the immunoSEQ multiplex PCR reads through MiXCR, storing one row per CDR3 protein. In the table there are about 120,000 distinct CDR3 sequences, just under 95% of which are singletons. What was sequenced was CD8+ T cells from PBMCs. These receptors all come from a human donor with Susac syndrome. The CDR3 runs from the conserved cysteine through the conserved F or W. The D gene is left open where the match is weak. Clone size is stated in some rows and not others, as once, few, many or a class when expanded.

TRBD1,.,TRBV7-8,14,TRBJ2-7,CASSSLGQAYEQYF,TGTGCCAGCAGCTCGTTGGGACAGGCCTACGAGCAGTACTTC
.,.,TRBV29-1,13,TRBJ1-1,CSVRTEGNTEAFF,TGCAGCGTCAGAACCGAGGGGAACACTGAAGCTTTCTTT
.,.,TRBV7-8,11,TRBJ2-7,CASSRAYEQYF,TGTGCCAGCAGCCGCGCCTACGAGCAGTACTTC
TRBD2,.,TRBV7-8,16,TRBJ2-7,CASSLGLAISSYEQYF,TGTGCCAGCAGCCTTGGACTAGCGATAAGCTCCTACGAGCAGTACTTC
.,.,TRBV14,11,TRBJ2-7,CASSQYNEQYF,TGTGCCAGCAGCCAATACAACGAGCAGTACTTC
.,.,TRBV6-1,17,TRBJ2-5,CASSPDVGGRGQETQYF,TGTGCCAGCAGCCCCGACGTGGGGGGAAGGGGACAAGAGACCCAGTACTTC
.,.,TRBV20-1,11,TRBJ1-1,CSAQGGTEAFF,TGCAGTGCACAGGGTGGGACTGAAGCTTTCTTT
.,.,TRBV3-1,14,TRBJ1-1,CASTPNRESTEAFF,TGTGCCAGCACCCCGAACAGGGAGAGCACTGAAGCTTTCTTT
.,.,TRBV7-3,14,TRBJ2-3,CASSFGGSTDTQYF,TGTGCCAGCAGCTTCGGGGGCAGCACAGATACGCAGTATTTT
.,.,TRBV15,16,TRBJ2-5,CATSRAPGSPSETQYF,TGTGCCACCAGCAGAGCCCCAGGATCACCCTCAGAGACCCAGTACTTC
TRBD1,.,TRBV3-1,17,TRBJ2-2,CASSQEEDRELTGELFF,TGTGCCAGCAGCCAAGAAGAGGACAGGGAGTTAACCGGGGAGCTGTTTTTT
TRBD2,once,TRBV7-3,16,TRBJ2-3,CASSLTSGLFSGTQYF,TGTGCCAGCAGCTTGACTAGCGGGCTTTTCTCCGGTACGCAGTATTTT
.,.,TRBV14,14,TRBJ1-2,CASSQSGQSYGYTF,TGTGCCAGCAGCCAATCTGGACAGAGCTATGGCTACACCTTC
.,.,TRBV28,13,TRBJ1-6,CASFGVRSPPLHF,TGTGCCAGCTTCGGGGTCCGTAGCCCACCCCTCCACTTT
.,.,TRBV7-9,11,TRBJ1-4,CASSPGTKLFF,TGTGCCAGCAGCCCCGGGACCAAACTGTTTTTT
TRBD2,.,TRBV5-6,14,TRBJ2-7,CASSGGDLSYEQYF,TGTGCCAGTAGCGGGGGGGACCTCTCCTACGAGCAGTACTTC
TRBD2,.,TRBV6-5,15,TRBJ2-7,CASSYGLAGIYEQYF,TGTGCCAGCAGTTATGGCCTAGCGGGGATCTACGAGCAGTACTTC
.,.,TRBV19,17,TRBJ2-6,CASSISISVSGANVLTF,TGTGCCAGTAGTATTAGTATTAGTGTCTCTGGGGCCAACGTCCTGACTTTC
TRBD2,.,TRBV6-2/TRBV6-3,15,TRBJ2-3,CASSFPSGGSDTQYF,TGTGCCAGCAGTTTTCCTAGCGGGGGGTCAGATACGCAGTATTTT
.,once,TRBV12-3/TRBV12-4,14,TRBJ2-2,CASSFGGNTGELFF,TGTGCCAGCAGTTTTGGGGGAAACACCGGGGAGCTGTTTTTT
.,.,TRBV18,16,TRBJ1-1,CASSPPDGGWVAEAFF,TGTGCCAGCTCACCACCGGATGGGGGATGGGTCGCTGAAGCTTTCTTT